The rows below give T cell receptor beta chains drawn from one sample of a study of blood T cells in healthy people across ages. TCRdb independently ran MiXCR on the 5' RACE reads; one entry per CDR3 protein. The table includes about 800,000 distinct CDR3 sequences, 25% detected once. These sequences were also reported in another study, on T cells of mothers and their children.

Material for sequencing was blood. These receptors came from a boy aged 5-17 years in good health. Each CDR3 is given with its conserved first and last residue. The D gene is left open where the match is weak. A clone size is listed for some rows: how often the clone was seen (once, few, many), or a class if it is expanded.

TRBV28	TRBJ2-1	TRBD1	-	CTSTSGTAPYNEQFF	TGTACCAGCACCTCCGGGACAGCTCCCTACAATGAGCAGTTCTTC
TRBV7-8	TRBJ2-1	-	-	CASSLLSATLYNEQFF	TGTGCCAGCAGCTTACTCAGCGCGACGCTCTACAATGAGCAGTTCTTC
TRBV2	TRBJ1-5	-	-	CASTATGSSPAQHF	TGTGCCAGCACGGCAACAGGGTCCTCTCCGGCCCAGCATTTT
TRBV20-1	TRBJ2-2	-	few	CSATLNTGELFF	TGCAGTGCTACTTTAAACACCGGGGAGCTGTTTTTT
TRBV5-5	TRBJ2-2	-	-	CASSHDPGTDTGELFF	TGTGCCAGCAGCCATGACCCCGGGACTGACACCGGGGAGCTGTTTTTT
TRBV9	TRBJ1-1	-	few	CASSLSGHWSTEAFF	TGTGCCAGCAGCTTAAGCGGGCACTGGAGTACTGAAGCTTTCTTT
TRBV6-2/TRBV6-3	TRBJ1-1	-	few	CASSYHRTLDQNTEAFF	TGTGCCAGCAGTTACCACAGGACACTAGATCAGAACACTGAAGCTTTCTTT
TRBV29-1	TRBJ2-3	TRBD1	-	CSVDTGDDTQYF	TGCAGCGTCGACACAGGGGATGATACGCAGTATTTT
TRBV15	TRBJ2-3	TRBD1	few	CATSGLGQGIADTQYF	TGTGCCACCAGTGGTTTGGGACAGGGGATTGCAGATACGCAGTATTTT
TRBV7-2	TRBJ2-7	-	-	CASSYTGTDTYEQYF	TGTGCCAGCAGCTACACCGGGACTGACACCTACGAGCAGTACTTC
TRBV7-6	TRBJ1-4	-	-	CASSSMVDPNEKLFF	TGTGCCAGCAGCTCCATGGTTGACCCGAATGAAAAACTGTTTTTT
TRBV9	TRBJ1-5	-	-	CASPPPWSNQPQHF	TGTGCCAGCCCCCCACCGTGGAGCAATCAGCCCCAGCATTTT
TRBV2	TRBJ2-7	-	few	CASSGFGTKDYYEQYF	TGTGCCAGCAGTGGGTTCGGGACGAAGGATTACTACGAGCAGTACTTC
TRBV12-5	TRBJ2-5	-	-	CASGATDGSDQETQYF	TGCGCTAGTGGGGCCACTGACGGCAGTGATCAAGAGACCCAGTACTTC
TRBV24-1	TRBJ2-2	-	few	CATSPGALNTGELFF	TGTGCCACCAGCCCGGGGGCCCTAAACACCGGGGAGCTGTTTTTT
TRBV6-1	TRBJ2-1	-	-	CASVGGTGSYNEQFF	TGTGCCAGCGTAGGTGGGACTGGATCCTACAATGAGCAGTTCTTC
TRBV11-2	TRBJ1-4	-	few	CASSPWTARRGSEKLFF	TGTGCCAGCAGCCCGTGGACAGCCCGACGCGGTTCTGAAAAACTGTTTTTT
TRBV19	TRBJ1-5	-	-	CASTIGGSEPQHF	TGTGCCAGTACGATCGGGGGGTCGGAGCCCCAGCATTTT
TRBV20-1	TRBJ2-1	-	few	CSARKAFAAGGEQFF	TGCAGTGCTAGAAAGGCCTTTGCGGCCGGAGGTGAGCAGTTCTTC
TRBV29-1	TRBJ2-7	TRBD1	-	CSVQDRVEQYF	TGCAGCGTACAAGACAGGGTAGAGCAGTACTTC
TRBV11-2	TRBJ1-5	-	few	CASSLDGSSNQPQHF	TGTGCCAGCAGCTTAGATGGTTCTAGCAATCAGCCCCAGCATTTT
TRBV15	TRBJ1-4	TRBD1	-	CATSGLRGQGGEKLFF	TGTGCCACCAGCGGGCTTAGGGGACAGGGCGGCGAAAAACTGTTTTTT
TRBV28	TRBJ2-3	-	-	CASISEGRRTDTQYF	TGTGCCAGCATCTCGGAGGGGCGGCGCACAGATACGCAGTATTTT
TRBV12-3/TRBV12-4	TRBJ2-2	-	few	CASSSQDGIGELFF	TGTGCCAGCAGTTCCCAGGACGGAATCGGGGAGCTGTTTTTT
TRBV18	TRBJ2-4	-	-	CASSGQNLLAKNIQYF	TGTGCCAGCTCGGGTCAGAACCTATTAGCCAAAAACATTCAGTACTTC
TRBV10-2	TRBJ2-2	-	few	CASSDTSTSRELFF	TGCGCCAGCAGTGACACTAGCACGAGCCGGGAGCTGTTTTTT
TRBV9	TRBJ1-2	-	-	CASSAALAPAGGYTF	TGTGCCAGCAGCGCAGCCCTCGCCCCGGCGGGTGGCTACACCTTC
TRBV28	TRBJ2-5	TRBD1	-	CASSEPRGRLQETQYF	TGTGCCAGCAGCGAACCCAGGGGGCGGCTCCAGGAGACCCAGTACTTC
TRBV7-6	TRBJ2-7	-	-	CASSLANGYYEQYF	TGTGCCAGCAGCTTAGCTAACGGTTACTACGAGCAGTACTTC
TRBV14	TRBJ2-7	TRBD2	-	CASSQAQRRGWEQYF	TGTGCCAGCAGCCAGGCACAACGGCGGGGGTGGGAGCAGTACTTC
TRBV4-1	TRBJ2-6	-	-	CASSPPGQSGANVLTF	TGCGCCAGCAGCCCACCCGGGCAATCTGGGGCCAACGTCCTGACTTTC
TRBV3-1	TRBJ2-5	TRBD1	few	CASSQDDRAKNF	TGTGCCAGCAGCCAAGACGACAGGGCGAAAAACTTC
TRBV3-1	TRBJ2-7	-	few	CASSPLGADYEQYF	TGTGCCAGCAGCCCTCTTGGGGCCGACTACGAGCAGTACTTC
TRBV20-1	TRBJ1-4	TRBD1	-	CSAIDRGTNEKLFF	TGCAGTGCCATCGACAGGGGCACTAATGAAAAACTGTTTTTT